The T cell receptor beta chain described here comes from a study of Ad26.COV2.S vaccination and SARS-CoV-2 variants. As for this clone: Its antigen is unknown.

TCRdb keeps only in-frame clones here, not all; method: immunoSEQ multiplex PCR. Of approximately 90,000 clones listed, about four fifths are singletons. Study observations and caveats: Placebo recipients and vaccine recipients were similar in non-spike TCR breadth. Reportedly, spike-specific CD8+ and CD4+ T cell responses achieved substantial breadth once vaccination had taken place. Analytic work on TCR breadth and depth might have understated the full extent of total T cell responses.

V was cut by 5 bases and J by 5 bases, with 10 bases left in between. The CDR3 consists of 13 residues. The sequencing here drew on peripheral blood, taken after recovery from COVID-19. The origin of this receptor is a human donor who had recovered from COVID-19. The chain carries TRBV12-3 or TRBV12-4 and TRBJ1-5; no clear D gene. CDR3 nucleotide sequence: TGTGCCAGCAGTGATACAGAGTATCAGCCCCAGCATTTT. It codes for CASSDTEYQPQHF.